The text below deals with one TCR beta chain. The antigen this receptor binds is unknown. One base away there is no much larger clone; base qualities are not given. The CDR3 regions of human TCRbeta chains were analyzed by immunosequencing. Per the authors' processing: Repertoire TCRs were checked for matches against a reference library of SARS-CoV-2-specific TCRs that had been generated using the MIRA antigen-specificity platform. Breadth was defined as the fraction of unique TCRs that were SARS-CoV-2-associated, and depth was defined as the fraction of total T cells that were SARS-CoV-2-associated. Using the MIRA data, each spike-specific TCR was assigned both to the spike region to which the TCR was reactive and to a CD4 or CD8 class. Log10-transformed breadth and depth values were compared by one-way ANOVA with Sidak's multiple comparisons tests. The immuneACCESS repertoire file appears here via TCRdb, limited to in-frame rearrangements. These files lack a portion of the clones; in checked studies, under half of the deficit traces to unresolved V genes, and the cause of the others is not known. That table gives V, J and clone size, and the DNA gave D and trimming. This sample is represented by roughly 170,000 clones; 75% to 95% of them were singletons. The ten largest clones take up approximately 2.8% of the sample.

The sample's time point, from its label and the paper: baseline before first vaccination. Vaccinee samples were obtained from the UK trials COV001 and COV002, which included a single-blind randomized controlled phase 2/3 trial of AZD1222 (ChAdOx1 nCoV-19) in healthy adults. Trial participant PBMC samples were collected at day 0 and day 28 after the second dose for TCRbeta chain sequencing. The data belong to a study of T cell responses to AZD1222 COVID-19 vaccine (dated by TCRdb to the early 2020s). Broadly, across the study: Because spike-specific TCR depth and breadth did not differ between the two schedules, AZD1222 recipients who got a second dose at roughly 4 weeks were pooled with those who got a second dose at roughly 12 weeks. A total of under 250 trial participants underwent TCR sequencing, of whom about 210 had received two doses of AZD1222 and roughly 26 had received two doses of the MenACWY control vaccine. Enrollment into the trials was organized by age into subgroups of 18-55, 56-69 and 70-plus years, and those subgroups contained about 160, 30 and 59 TCR-sequenced participants, respectively. Summary of the overall study and its limitations: Conclusions about previously exposed vaccinees are limited because only six or seven AZD1222 recipients were SARS-CoV-2 seropositive at baseline. Most participants were white British and females outnumbered males, and the authors suggested that clonal diversity may have been underestimated. The 56-69-year group was small, and its depth increase did not reach significance, likely because of low power. After two AZD1222 doses, both the breadth and the depth of spike-specific TCRs were significantly higher than at day 0 and than in MenACWY recipients. Reportedly, almost half of the unique spike-specific TCRs recognized epitopes lying outside the regions that are mutated in the B.1.351 and B.1.1.7 variants. Because no day 14 peak-response samples were available, the repertoires could be characterized only after the peak T cell response. Vaccine-associated CD4 TCRs spanned the whole spike protein, with dominant responses in regions 160-218 and 743-854.

Relative to germline, V is 2 bases shorter and J is 2 bases shorter, with 0 bases between their ends. As encoded in the germline V gene (reference sequence), CDR1 is GTSNPN while CDR2 is SVGIG. The CDR3 runs 10 residues from the cysteine to the phenylalanine. Just the 30-base CDR3 DNA is kept, in frame starting at base 1. The source was peripheral blood, collected on day 0 of AZD1222 vaccination. The sequence joins TRBV30 to TRBJ2-5; confidence is insufficient to name the D gene. This TCR was recovered from an adult in good health. The DNA sequence follows: TGTGCCTGGAGTCAAGAGACCCAGTACTTC. This yields the protein CAWSQETQYF.